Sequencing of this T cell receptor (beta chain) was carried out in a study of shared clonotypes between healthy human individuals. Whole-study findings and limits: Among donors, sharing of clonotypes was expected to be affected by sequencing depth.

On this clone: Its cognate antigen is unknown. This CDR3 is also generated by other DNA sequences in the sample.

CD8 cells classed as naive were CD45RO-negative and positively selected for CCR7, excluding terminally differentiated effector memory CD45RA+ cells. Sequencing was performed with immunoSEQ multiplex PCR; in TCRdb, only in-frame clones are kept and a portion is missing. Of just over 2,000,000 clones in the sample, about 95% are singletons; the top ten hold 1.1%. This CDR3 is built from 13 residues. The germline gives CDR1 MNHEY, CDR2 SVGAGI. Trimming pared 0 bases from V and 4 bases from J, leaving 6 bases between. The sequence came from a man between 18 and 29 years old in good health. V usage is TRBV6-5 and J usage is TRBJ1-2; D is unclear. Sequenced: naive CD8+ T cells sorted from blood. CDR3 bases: TGTGCCAGCAGTTACTCGACCCTCTATGGCTACACCTTC. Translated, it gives CASSYSTLYGYTF.